The next 32 T cell receptor beta chains were all read from a single sample in a study of breast tumors, draining lymph nodes, adjacent tissues. TCRdb reprocessed the multiplex PCR reads via MiXCR and lists one record per CDR3 protein. The sample has about 200,000 distinct CDR3 sequences, roughly 29% seen once; the top ten hold 4% to 5.5%. The lymph nodes were axillary draining lymph nodes from breast cancer patients. The sequenced sample was axillary lymph node tissue. Receptors were obtained from a female donor with breast cancer. Some clones in this sample may be carry-over from other donors' samples.

The chain uses TRBV5-1 and TRBJ1-6, with 8 bases fitting TRBD1. The ends lost 3 bases at V and 5 bases at J; junction bases unmatched: 7. Germline CDR1 and CDR2: SGHRS and YFSETQ. There are 16 residues in the CDR3. The CDR3 reads CASSSLAGQDNSPLHF. The CDR3 DNA reads TGCGCCAGCAGCTCCCTAGCGGGACAGGATAATTCACCCCTCCACTTT. The whole variable domain, filled in from reference TRBV5-1 and TRBJ1-6, reads KAGVTQTPRYLIKTRGQQVTLSCSPISGHRSVSWYQQTPGQGLQFLFEYFSETQRNKGNFPGRFSGRQFSNSRSEMNVSTLELGDSALYLCASSSLAGQDNSPLHFGNGTRLTVT.

This clonotype was found many times. The gene calls are TRBV10-3 and TRBJ2-5; 9 bases line up with TRBD1. The CDR3 spans 13 residues. Germline CDR1 reads ENHRY; CDR2 reads SYGVKD. V shed 8 bases and J 2 bases; nucleotides not matched to a gene: 3. The CDR3 sequence is CAIGDRAQETQYF. For the CDR3, the DNA is TGTGCCATCGGGGACAGGGCTCAAGAGACCCAGTACTTC.

About this clonotype itself: This may come from a read error, since a much larger clone is one base off. The chain joins TRBV7-9 to TRBJ1-2; D is unclear. The germline V gene has CDR1 SEHNR and CDR2 FQNEAQ (reference sequence). This CDR3 has 15 amino acids. The CDR3 DNA reads as TGTGCCAGCAGCTTAGTCTCGGTGGACGTCTATGGCTACCCCTTC. It yields the protein CASSLVSVDVYGYPF.

For this clonotype: This may come from a read error, since a much larger clone is one base off. Likely a read error: the CDR3 ends without its conserved phenylalanine or tryptophan. The chain recombines TRBV5-1 with TRBJ1-2, with a weak D call TRBD1 (5 bases). V gave up 0 bases and J gave up 8 bases, with 17 bases separating them. Germline-derived CDR1 and CDR2 are SGHRS and YFSETQ. The CDR3 length is 15 residues. The CDR3 loop is CASSLGAQGLYGYTL. The CDR3 DNA is TGCGCCAGCAGCTTGGGGGCCCAGGGATTATACGGCTACACCCTC.

The V call is TRBV30, the J call TRBJ2-2, with 12 positions matching TRBD2. The V gene's germline CDR1 is GTSNPN and CDR2 SVGIG (reference sequence). Germline trimming cut 1 base from V and 5 bases from J; bases unmatched to any gene: 8. The CDR3 loop spans 17 amino acids. CDR3 sequence reads: CAWSDDELAGGTGELFF. CDR3 sequence (DNA): TGTGCCTGGAGTGACGATGAACTAGCGGGGGGTACCGGGGAGCTGTTTTTT.

This clonotype has a handful of counts. No DNA is shown, since the ends of the CDR3 on it are uncertain; the CDR3 is the one TCRdb lists. The CDR3 loop is CASSFYICTVSAGRPDEQYF. This rearrangement joins TRBV11-3 to TRBJ2-7; TRBD1 is the table's D call and was not checked against the DNA. Counting both end residues, the CDR3 totals 20 amino acids. Germline V gene data show CDR1 as SGHNT and CDR2 as YENEEA.

V and J are TRBV7-6 and TRBJ2-7; TRBD1 matches at 10 bases. CDR1 and CDR2 from the germline V gene are SGHVS and FNYEAQ. This CDR3 has 19 residues. Losses at the gene ends were 5 bases for V and 0 bases for J; bases not matched to a gene: 16. In DNA form, the CDR3 reads TGTGCCAGCAGCGCACAGGGGACAGGGGCCTCGACTAGCTCCTACGAGCAGTACTTC. It encodes CASSAQGTGASTSSYEQYF.

The V gene is TRBV27, the J gene TRBJ2-3; 13 bases align to TRBD2. CDR1 and CDR2 from the germline V gene are MNHEY and SMNVEV (reference sequence). The CDR3 is 16 residues long. The V and J ends lost 5 bases and 4 bases, in that order; junction bases with no gene match: 6. In nucleotides, the CDR3 is TGTGCCAGCAGTCCCCGGACTAGCGGGAGCTCAGATACGCAGTATTTT. It yields the protein CASSPRTSGSSDTQYF.

This chain joins TRBV28 and TRBJ2-3; 10 nucleotides align to TRBD2. Germline-derived CDR1 and CDR2 are MDHEN and SYDVKM. The junction had 0 bases not matched to a gene; V was cut back by 11 bases and J by 1 base. The CDR3 totals 12 residues. The CDR3: CALAGGTDTQYF. CDR3 sequence (DNA): TGTGCCCTAGCGGGAGGCACAGATACGCAGTATTTT.

This clonotype was observed many times. This chain joins TRBV30 and TRBJ2-3; TRBD2 aligns across 10 bases. CDR1 is GTSNPN and CDR2 is SVGIG in the germline V gene (reference sequence). The junction had 10 bases not matched to a gene; V was cut back by 1 base and J by 6 bases. This CDR3 region has 16 residues. The CDR3 is CAWSAFSGGASDTQYF. DNA for the CDR3: TGTGCCTGGAGTGCCTTCAGCGGGGGGGCGAGTGATACGCAGTATTTT. The entire variable domain, with the rest obtained from reference TRBV30 and TRBJ2-3, is as follows: SQTIHQWPATLVQPVGSPLSLECTVEGTSNPNLYWYRQAAGRGLQLLFYSVGIGQISSEVPQNLSASRPQDRQFILSSKKLLLSDSGFYLCAWSAFSGGASDTQYFGPGTRLTVL.

This clonotype was observed a handful of times. This sequence joins TRBV6-2 or TRBV6-3 and TRBJ2-5; tentatively, D is TRBD1 (6 bases). Trimming pared 5 bases from V and 5 bases from J, leaving 15 bases between. Germline-derived CDR1 and CDR2 are MNHEY and SVGEGT. CDR3 size: 14 residues. CDR3 loop: CASSHGTHGETQYF. The CDR3, as DNA: TGTGCCAGCAGTCACGGGACACACGGGGAGACCCAGTACTTC.

This clonotype was counted many times. This rearrangement joins TRBV20-1 to TRBJ2-7; possible D gene TRBD2, 5 bases. V shed 6 bases and J shed 5 bases, with 26 bases lying between them. Germline loops: CDR1 DFQATT, CDR2 SNEGSKA (reference sequence). The CDR3 spans 16 residues. The CDR3 DNA follows: TGCAGTGCCATAGAGAGGGTGGTCACCGCGCTTGACGAGCAGTACTTC. As protein: CSAIERVVTALDEQYF.

This clonotype was picked up a small number of times. A much bigger clone sits one base away, suggesting this may be a read error. The genes are TRBV19 and TRBJ2-7, with TRBD2 identical over 13 bases. Germline CDR1 and CDR2: LNHDA and SQIVND (reference sequence). This CDR3 region has 17 residues. This chain's CDR3 is CASSTLLRTSGRGVQSF. CDR3 coding DNA: TGTGCCAGTAGTACCCTCCTTAGGACTAGCGGGAGAGGAGTGCAGTCCTTC.

On this clonotype itself: A read error may explain this, as a much larger clone is one base away. The chain has TRBV6-5 and TRBJ2-5, with D possibly being TRBD1 or TRBD2 (6 bases each). The CDR3 has 15 residues. Germline V CDR1 and CDR2: MNHEY, SVGAGI. The CDR3 sequence: CASSGGAHGEETRYF. The CDR3 region has the DNA TGTGCCAGCAGCGGGGGCGCCCACGGCGAAGAGACCCGGTACTTC.

The chain combines TRBV5-1 with TRBJ1-1, with D perhaps TRBD1 (6 bases). The CDR3 has 14 amino acids. Germline-derived CDR1 and CDR2 are SGHRS and YFSETQ. Trimming took off 5 bases at V and 1 base at J, with 12 bases between the two ends. The CDR3, as DNA: TGCGCCAGCAGATCCGGGACAACGAACACTGAAGCTTTCTTT. It codes for CASRSGTTNTEAFF.

This chain connects TRBV20-1 to TRBJ1-2; 9 positions agree with TRBD1. J was trimmed by 5 bases and V by 0 bases; bases with no gene match: 7. The germline V gene encodes CDR1 DFQATT and CDR2 SNEGSKA (reference sequence). The length of the CDR3 is 15 residues. This CDR3 is CSARDGGGQGYGYTF. DNA of the CDR3: TGCAGTGCTAGAGATGGGGGCGGACAGGGGTATGGCTACACCTTC.

In its sample, this clonotype was seen many times. The chain has TRBV7-2 and TRBJ2-2; D perhaps matches TRBD1 (6 bases). The V gene's germline CDR1 is SGHTA and CDR2 FQGNSA. CDR3 length equals 16 residues. V was clipped by 0 bases and J by 3 bases, with 11 bases between them. The CDR3, as DNA: TGTGCCAGCAGCTTAGCACAGGGCGACTACACCGGGGAGCTGTTTTTT. It encodes CASSLAQGDYTGELFF.

The sample holds many counts of this clonotype. An end of the junction differs from the germline gene, which may be a read error. CDR3 DNA sequence: TGCAGTGGAGGACACCAAGAGACCCAGTCCTTC. Translating it yields CSGGHQETQSF. The genes are TRBV20-1 and TRBJ2-5, with TRBD1 as a possible D gene (5 bases). This CDR3 region has 11 residues. Germline values: CDR1 DFQATT, CDR2 SNEGSKA (reference sequence).

The chain carries TRBV19 and TRBJ1-1; D call uncertain. There are 14 residues in the CDR3. Deletions cut 5 bases from V and 1 base from J, with 11 bases between. CDR1 is LNHDA, CDR2 SQIVND, per germline (reference sequence). The CDR3 loop is CASSATTWNTEAFF. The CDR3 bases are TGTGCCAGTAGTGCCACGACCTGGAACACTGAAGCTTTCTTT.

In its sample, this clonotype was seen a few times. V and J are TRBV3-1 and TRBJ2-1; D not resolved. V was trimmed by 1 base and J by 12 bases, leaving 10 bases between them. The CDR3 contains 12 residues. Germline V lookup: CDR1 LGHDT, CDR2 YNNKEL (reference sequence). CDR3 bases: TGTGCCAGCAGCCAAGGAACCTCCGGGCAGTTCTTC. Protein sequence: CASSQGTSGQFF.

This clonotype came up many times. This chain uses TRBV4-3 with TRBJ2-1; 9 nucleotides match TRBD2. The CDR3 extends over 16 amino acids. J gave up 8 bases and V 1 base, and 9 bases lay outside the gene matches. Germline V gene data show CDR1 as LGHNA and CDR2 as YSLEER. CDR3 in amino acids: CASSQGLVAGDDEQFF. The CDR3 DNA reads as TGCGCCAGCAGCCAAGGGTTGGTAGCGGGAGACGATGAGCAGTTCTTC.

This clonotype was detected many times. The chain links TRBV12-3 or TRBV12-4 to TRBJ1-2; no reliable D call. V was clipped by 6 bases and J by 0 bases, with 20 bases between them. CDR3 length equals 17 residues. The CDR3 region is CASSTTLRPRANYGYTF. CDR3 DNA sequence: TGTGCCAGCAGCACGACCCTAAGACCGAGAGCTAACTATGGCTACACCTTC.

This clonotype appeared once. The germline gene is not matched at one end of the junction; a read error may be the cause. The chain joins TRBV7-9 to TRBJ2-2; TRBD1 aligns across 8 bases. The germline V gene has CDR1 SEHNR and CDR2 FQNEAQ (reference sequence). The CDR3 covers 15 residues. The CDR3 region has the DNA TGTGCCAGTAGCTTAGCAGGGGGCGGGACCGGGGAGCTGTCTTTT. Residues: CASSLAGGGTGELSF.

This chain joins TRBV14 and TRBJ2-1, with 12 bases aligning to TRBD2. This CDR3 is 16 amino acids long. Germline V gene data show CDR1 as SGHDN and CDR2 as FVKESK. V lost 1 base and J lost 8; bases outside the gene matches: 6. CDR3 sequence: CASSQVVTSGSDEQFF. In DNA, the CDR3 is TGTGCCAGCAGCCAAGTTGTGACTAGCGGGAGCGATGAGCAGTTCTTC. The full variable domain, in which reference TRBV14 and TRBJ2-1 provide the parts outside the CDR3, is EAGVTQFPSHSVIEKGQTVTLRCDPISGHDNLYWYRRVMGKEIKFLLHFVKESKQDESGMPNNRFLAERTGGTYSTLKVQPAELEDSGVYFCASSQVVTSGSDEQFFGPGTRLTVL.

Details on this clonotype: This may arise from a read error, as a much more abundant clone is one base away. The rearrangement joins TRBV30 to TRBJ2-1; TRBD1 matches at 8 bases. Germline lookup yields CDR1 GTSNPN and CDR2 SVGIG (reference sequence). The CDR3 has 15 amino acids. CDR3 bases: TGTGCCTGGGATAGGGACAGGAGCTCCTACAATGAGCAGCTCTTC. Residues: CAWDRDRSSYNEQLF. Based on the CDR3 plus reference TRBV30 and TRBJ2-1, the full variable domain is SQTIHQWPATLVQPVGSPLSLECTVEGTSNPNLYWYRQAAGRGLQLLFYSVGIGQISSEVPQNLSASRPQDRQFILSSKKLLLSDSGFYLCAWDRDRSSYNEQLFGPGTRLTVL.

In the case of this clonotype: The junction and the germline gene differ at one end; a read error may be behind it. The chain is built from TRBV6-1 and TRBJ2-2; 11 bases are shared with TRBD2. Germline assignment: CDR1 MNHNS and CDR2 SASEGT. This CDR3 comprises 17 residues. CDR3 nucleotide sequence: TGTGCCAGCAGCCTACTAGCGGGAGCGTCGAACACCGGGGAGCTGCTTTTT. Its protein is CASSLLAGASNTGELLF.

Here the CDR3 DNA reads TGTGCCAGCAGCCCCCCAAATAAAGGGGCGGCTGGGACCCAGTACTTC. The encoded protein is CASSPPNKGAAGTQYF. The chain combines TRBV3-1 with TRBJ2-5; weak D call: TRBD1 (5 bases). Germline V gene lookup returns CDR1 LGHDT and CDR2 YNNKEL (reference sequence). This CDR3 is 16 amino acids long. V was clipped by 4 bases and J by 7 bases, with 22 bases between them.

The chain recombines TRBV5-5 with TRBJ1-2; D is undetermined. Germline lookup yields CDR1 SGHKS and CDR2 YYEKEE (reference sequence). The CDR3 loop spans 15 amino acids. The V and J ends lost 0 bases and 3 bases respectively, with 12 bases between them. This chain's CDR3 is CASSLAPAVDYGYTF. The CDR3 bases are TGTGCCAGCAGCTTGGCCCCAGCGGTAGACTATGGCTACACCTTC.

The table lists this clonotype with many counts. The chain joins TRBV19 to TRBJ2-4; a weak D match, TRBD1 (6 bases). Germline CDR1 LNHDA, CDR2 SQIVND (reference sequence). The CDR3 has 15 residues. Trimming stripped 3 bases from V and 2 bases from J, with 11 bases between. CDR3 DNA: TGTGCCAGTAGTATCCAGGGGTCTACCAAAAACATTCAGTACTTC. It yields the protein CASSIQGSTKNIQYF.

This clonotype has a count of ten or more. For the CDR3, the DNA is TGTGCCAGCAGCCGAGGGACGGATCAAGAGACCCAGTACTTC. This gives the protein CASSRGTDQETQYF. The chain joins TRBV12-3 or TRBV12-4 to TRBJ2-5; tentatively, D is TRBD1 or TRBD2 (5 bases each). The CDR3 contains 14 residues. V dropped 6 bases and J dropped 2 bases, with 13 bases sitting between them.

In this sample, this clonotype turned up many times. V and J are TRBV5-6 and TRBJ2-7; D uncertain. Germline-derived CDR1 and CDR2 are SGHDT and YYEEEE. V dropped 1 base and J dropped 0 bases, with 8 bases sitting between them. This CDR3 is 14 amino acids long. CDR3 region: CASSLSPTSYEQYF. The CDR3 DNA is TGTGCCAGCAGCTTGAGTCCAACCTCCTACGAGCAGTACTTC. The complete variable domain, with remaining parts taken from reference TRBV5-6 and TRBJ2-7, reads DAGVTQSPTHLIKTRGQQVTLRCSPKSGHDTVSWYQQALGQGPQFIFQYYEEEERQRGNFPDRFSGHQFPNYSSELNVNALLLGDSALYLCASSLSPTSYEQYFGPGTRLTVT.

This clonotype was seen only once. The rearrangement uses TRBV4-2 and TRBJ2-1; perhaps TRBD2 as D (6 bases). The V gene's germline CDR1 is LGHNA and CDR2 YNFKEQ. The CDR3 has 18 amino acids. Trimming took off 6 bases at V and 2 bases at J, with 23 bases between the two ends. The CDR3 DNA reads as TGTGCCAGCAGTGCTAGAGACATTTTGGGGGGTACCTACAATGAGCAGTTCTTC. This translates into CASSARDILGGTYNEQFF.